These 14 T cell receptor beta chains were sequenced from one sample in a study of radiotherapy plus CTLA-4 blockade in lung cancer. Generated by immunoSEQ multiplex PCR, the TCRdb table keeps only in-frame clones and is missing some. The repertoire holds about 31,000 clones, approximately 77% seen once, with around 4.5% in the top ten. The specimen was peripheral blood, collected from a patient treated with radiotherapy plus ipilimumab. These receptors all stem from a human donor with non-small cell lung cancer whose response to radiotherapy plus ipilimumab could not be evaluated.

V is TRBV5-5 and J is TRBJ2-7, with 9 positions matching TRBD1. V shed 4 bases and J 6 bases; nucleotides not matched to a gene: 14. Germline lookup yields CDR1 SGHKS and CDR2 YYEKEE (reference sequence). The CDR3 sequence is 16 residues long. DNA of the CDR3: TGTGCCAGCAGCCCACCAAAGGGACAGGGTCTCGGCGAGCAGTACTTC. It translates to CASSPPKGQGLGEQYF.

Only a few counts were recorded for this clone. This chain joins TRBV5-1 and TRBJ2-1; 13 bases fit TRBD2. The CDR3 is made up of 16 amino acids. Trimming took 7 bases from V and 8 from J; bases not matched to a gene: 12. Germline V lookup: CDR1 SGHRS, CDR2 YFSETQ. Here the CDR3 reads CASGRTSGRLGDEQFF. CDR3 sequence (DNA): TGCGCCAGCGGTCGGACTAGCGGGAGATTAGGGGATGAGCAGTTCTTC.

The gene calls are TRBV2 and TRBJ2-7, with 9 bases lining up with TRBD2. There are 14 residues in the CDR3. The J segment lost 7 bases and the V segment lost 4 bases, leaving 8 bases of the junction unmatched. The V gene's germline CDR1 is SNHLY and CDR2 FYNNEI. The CDR3 DNA follows: TGTGCCAGCAGTGGGGTAGCGGGAGTGGGGGAGCAGTACTTC. Its translation: CASSGVAGVGEQYF.

The chain is built from TRBV29-1 and TRBJ1-6; 8 bases are a match to TRBD1. The CDR3 contains 13 residues. V was pared by 4 bases and J by 10 bases, with 6 bases of the junction left unmatched. Germline CDR1 SQVTM, CDR2 ANQGSEA. CDR3 protein: CSVVDRAGSPLHF. The CDR3 DNA reads as TGCAGCGTTGTGGACAGGGCTGGATCACCCCTCCACTTT.

This clone was counted a single time. The chain couples TRBV5-1 to TRBJ1-1; D uncertain. The CDR3 contains 14 residues. Trimming cost V 0 bases and J 0 bases, with 6 bases left between them. Germline V gene sequence: CDR1 SGHRS, CDR2 YFSETQ. The CDR3 nucleotides are TGCGCCAGCAGCTTGGACAGCATGAACACTGAAGCTTTCTTT. Its translation is CASSLDSMNTEAFF.

This clone was seen a handful of times. The chain combines TRBV28 with TRBJ2-3, with 9 bases matching TRBD2. Germline trimming cut 6 bases from V and 4 bases from J; bases unmatched to any gene: 11. Germline V gene sequence: CDR1 MDHEN, CDR2 SYDVKM. This CDR3 is built from 16 residues. CDR3 DNA: TGTGCCAGCAGGGGGGCGAGTGCGGGAGGGCCAGATACGCAGTATTTT. It codes for CASRGASAGGPDTQYF.

V and J are TRBV5-1 and TRBJ1-1; D perhaps matches TRBD1 (6 bases). Germline V gene sequence: CDR1 SGHRS, CDR2 YFSETQ. Trimming removed 1 base at V and 4 bases at J, with 14 bases between. This CDR3 has 15 residues. The CDR3 bases are TGCGCCAGCAGCTTGAGGGGGGGCGAGGGCACTGAAGCTTTCTTT. It codes for CASSLRGGEGTEAFF.

The chain joins TRBV11-2 to TRBJ2-2; D ambiguous. There are 15 residues in the CDR3. Germline CDR1 SGHAT, CDR2 FQNNGV. Trimming took 2 bases from V and 6 from J, leaving 13 bases between them. The CDR3 sequence is CASSLLGRRPGELFF. DNA for the CDR3: TGTGCCAGCAGCTTATTGGGCCGGCGTCCCGGGGAGCTGTTTTTT. Full variable domain (outside the CDR3, taken from reference TRBV11-2 and TRBJ2-2): EAGVAQSPRYKIIEKRQSVAFWCNPISGHATLYWYQQILGQGPKLLIQFQNNGVVDDSQLPKDRFSAERLKGVDSTLKIQPAKLEDSAVYLCASSLLGRRPGELFFGEGSRLTVL.

The chain combines TRBV27 with TRBJ2-6; 10 bases map to TRBD2. There are 18 residues in the CDR3. Germline-derived CDR1 and CDR2 are MNHEY and SMNVEV (reference sequence). J was trimmed by 0 bases and V by 6 bases; bases with no gene match: 8. CDR3 region: CASSFGLAASSGANVLTF. Here the CDR3 DNA reads TGTGCCAGCAGCTTCGGACTAGCGGCTAGCTCTGGGGCCAACGTCCTGACTTTC.

This chain links TRBV6-6 with TRBJ1-5; TRBD1 matches 7 bases. The V segment lost 6 bases and the J segment 6 bases; nucleotides outside the gene matches: 11. Germline V gene lookup returns CDR1 MNHNY and CDR2 SVGAGI (reference sequence). This CDR3 comprises 15 residues. The CDR3 loop reads CASSFVQGGIQPQHF. CDR3 coding DNA: TGTGCCAGCAGCTTCGTTCAGGGGGGAATTCAGCCCCAGCATTTT.

The V and J genes are TRBV7-2 and TRBJ2-1; 11 nucleotides match TRBD2. This CDR3 is 13 amino acids long. The trim removed 5 bases at V and 14 bases at J, leaving 8 bases unmatched. Germline CDR1 is SGHTA and CDR2 is FQGNSA. CDR3 nucleotides: TGTGCCAGCAGCGACCGTACTAGCGGGAGTGAGTTCTTC. It translates to CASSDRTSGSEFF.

Comment on this clone: Its ends do not fully match the called genes, so a read error is possible. The chain links TRBV5-1 to TRBJ2-5, with a possible D match to TRBD1 (6 bases). This CDR3 has 13 amino acids. The V gene's germline CDR1 is SGHRS and CDR2 YFSETQ. The CDR3 DNA follows: TGCGCCAACAGCTTACAGGGTTTCGAGACCCAGTACTTC. Translating gives CANSLQGFETQYF.

This clone has just a few counts. J is TRBJ2-3 and V is TRBV6-5; TRBD2 matches 7 bases. The V gene's germline CDR1 is MNHEY and CDR2 SVGAGI. The J segment lost 4 bases and the V segment lost 5 bases, leaving 6 bases of the junction unmatched. CDR3 length: 14 residues. CDR3 nucleotide sequence: TGTGCCAGCAGTGCTACTAGCGTGTCAGATACGCAGTATTTT. This translates into CASSATSVSDTQYF.

The rearrangement links TRBV6-5 to TRBJ1-2; TRBD1 is a possible D gene (6 bases). Trimming stripped 5 bases from V and 4 bases from J, with 17 bases between. This CDR3 is 15 amino acids long. Per germline, CDR1 MNHEY and CDR2 SVGAGI. This chain's CDR3 is CASSPTGLRSYGYTF. The DNA for the CDR3 is TGTGCCAGCAGTCCCACAGGGTTACGAAGCTATGGCTACACCTTC.